The present T cell receptor beta chain was sequenced within a study of cytomegalovirus exposure and HLA in healthy donors. The study, taken as a whole, reports: Fewer N-insertions than the roughly 670-donor mean were reportedly shown by an Asian-associated ancestry cluster in a later analysis.

PCR involved 60 Vbeta and 13 Jbeta primers. Some clones are missing from TCRdb's copy, which holds only in-frame ones; the method was immunoSEQ multiplex PCR. The profile covers about 160,000 clones, with 55% to 80% appearing a single time and roughly 4% taken by the ten largest. This CDR3 contains 14 residues. Germline trimming cut 8 bases from V and 0 bases from J; bases unmatched to any gene: 4. The germline V gene has CDR1 MNHEY and CDR2 SVGAGI. Regarding this clone: Its specificity is not known.

The receptor was isolated from a young woman in good health and CMV-seropositive. Source material: PBMCs. The chain uses TRBV6-5 and TRBJ2-7; 10 positions agree with TRBD1. Written as DNA, the CDR3 is TGTGCCAGCGCTAGGACAGGGGGCTCCTACGAGCAGTACTTC. This sequence encodes CASARTGGSYEQYF.